A selection of T cell receptor beta chains follows, all from one sample in a study of PD-1 blockade in classical Hodgkin lymphoma. TCRdb's copy holds only in-frame clones and misses some; the assay was immunoSEQ multiplex PCR. The repertoire holds tens of thousands of clones, approximately 88% seen once, with under 15% in the top ten. The sequencing used peripheral blood mononuclear cells (PBMCs), collected at baseline. Source of these receptors: a human donor with classical Hodgkin lymphoma. Each CDR3 is given with its conserved first and last residue. Each record gives: clone size, V gene, D gene, J gene, CDR3 DNA, CDR3 protein. The D gene is left open where the match is weak. Expanded clones are given a class, and other clones once, few, many or no size at all.

size: NA
V: TRBV7-8
D: NA
J: TRBJ1-4
DNA: TGTGCCACGGCGACCCCTAATGAAAAACTGTTTTTT
CDR3: CATATPNEKLFF

size: once
V: TRBV11-1
D: NA
J: TRBJ2-3
DNA: TGTGCCAGCAGCTTCGGCTGGAGGGATACGCAGTATTTT
CDR3: CASSFGWRDTQYF

size: NA
V: TRBV4-2
D: NA
J: TRBJ1-1
DNA: TGTGCCAGCAGCCAAGAACTGGGTTCTTACACTGAAGCTTTCTTT
CDR3: CASSQELGSYTEAFF

size: NA
V: TRBV7-2
D: TRBD1
J: TRBJ1-3
DNA: TGTGCCAGCGGCCAGGGGGTTTGGTCTGGAAACACCATATATTTT
CDR3: CASGQGVWSGNTIYF

size: NA
V: TRBV14
D: NA
J: TRBJ1-6
DNA: TGTGCCAGCAGCCAGCCCGGGGGTTCCCTCCACTTT
CDR3: CASSQPGGSLHF

size: once
V: TRBV11-3
D: TRBD2
J: TRBJ2-1
DNA: TGTGCCAGCAGCTTAGCCTTCCCCGGGCGCGGGGGGTACAATGAGCAGTTCTTC
CDR3: CASSLAFPGRGGYNEQFF

size: NA
V: TRBV7-9
D: NA
J: TRBJ2-5
DNA: TGTGCCAGCAGCCCAGCCCAGCCCGGACAGCAAGAGACCCAGTACTTC
CDR3: CASSPAQPGQQETQYF

size: NA
V: TRBV15
D: TRBD2
J: TRBJ2-7
DNA: TGTGCCACCAGCAGAGACCCCGGGGGGTACGAGCAGTACTTC
CDR3: CATSRDPGGYEQYF

size: NA
V: TRBV10-1
D: NA
J: TRBJ2-2
DNA: TGCGCCAGCAGTGAGAACAGGGCGAACACCGGGGAGCTGTTTTTT
CDR3: CASSENRANTGELFF

size: NA
V: TRBV28
D: NA
J: TRBJ2-3
DNA: TGTGCCAGCAGTTTAGATACCCTGAGCACAGATACGCAGTATTTT
CDR3: CASSLDTLSTDTQYF

size: NA
V: TRBV13
D: NA
J: TRBJ1-1
DNA: TGTGCCAGCAGCGGGGAACTGAACACTGAAGCTTTCTTT
CDR3: CASSGELNTEAFF

size: NA
V: TRBV5-3
D: TRBD1
J: TRBJ1-2
DNA: TGTGCCAGAAAAGAACCCAACAGGGGGTTTATCTTTATAACTAACTATGGCTACACCTTC
CDR3: CARKEPNRGFIFITNYGYTF

size: NA
V: TRBV2
D: TRBD1
J: TRBJ2-3
DNA: TGTGCCAGCAGTGAACAGGGGGCGTCAGATACGCAGTATTTT
CDR3: CASSEQGASDTQYF

size: NA
V: TRBV6-5
D: NA
J: TRBJ2-3
DNA: TGTGCCAGCAGCCGTACAGATACGCAGTATTTT
CDR3: CASSRTDTQYF

size: NA
V: TRBV6-6
D: TRBD1
J: TRBJ2-7
DNA: TGTGCCAGCAGGCCGGGACAGGGATACGAGCAGTACTTC
CDR3: CASRPGQGYEQYF

size: NA
V: TRBV2
D: TRBD1
J: TRBJ2-7
DNA: TGTGCCAGCAGTGAAATGGGACAGTCCTACGAGCAGTACTTC
CDR3: CASSEMGQSYEQYF

size: NA
V: TRBV19
D: NA
J: TRBJ1-5
DNA: TGTGCCAGTAGTATAGGGCGGGACAATCAGCCCCAGCATTTT
CDR3: CASSIGRDNQPQHF

size: NA
V: TRBV11-2
D: TRBD2
J: TRBJ2-7
DNA: TGTGCCAGCAGCTTAGAGGCTAGCGGGGGACTATACGAGCAGTACTTC
CDR3: CASSLEASGGLYEQYF

size: NA
V: TRBV19
D: NA
J: TRBJ1-6
DNA: TGTGCCAGTAGGAGAGAAAAGCAGCGTTTAAGCTCCTATAATTCACCCCTCCACTTT
CDR3: CASRREKQRLSSYNSPLHF

size: NA
V: TRBV6-1
D: TRBD1
J: TRBJ2-3
DNA: TGTGCCTGTGAGGCGGTAGGGGGCAATGCAGATACGCAGTATTTT
CDR3: CACEAVGGNADTQYF

size: NA
V: TRBV6-4
D: TRBD2
J: TRBJ2-1
DNA: TGTGCCAGCAGTGACTCCTCCGGACTAGCGGGGTACAATGAGCAGTTCTTC
CDR3: CASSDSSGLAGYNEQFF

size: NA
V: TRBV9
D: TRBD1
J: TRBJ1-1
DNA: TGTGCCAGCAGCGAGGGGACAGGAAAAGCTTTCTTT
CDR3: CASSEGTGKAFF

size: NA
V: TRBV7-8
D: NA
J: TRBJ2-1
DNA: TGTGCCAGCAGCACTAGACGCCGGGGGTCGGCTTACAATGAGCAGTTCTTC
CDR3: CASSTRRRGSAYNEQFF

size: few
V: TRBV6-1
D: NA
J: TRBJ2-2
DNA: TGTGCCAGCAGTGGACGGGAAGCCGGGGAGCTGTTTTTT
CDR3: CASSGREAGELFF

size: few
V: TRBV13
D: TRBD2
J: TRBJ2-7
DNA: TGTGCCAGCAGCATCGGGGGGGAAGACTACGAGCAGTACTTC
CDR3: CASSIGGEDYEQYF

size: NA
V: TRBV5-1
D: NA
J: TRBJ1-1
DNA: TGCGCCAGCAGCTTGTTCGGTAGGGGGATGAACACTGAAGCTTTCTTT
CDR3: CASSLFGRGMNTEAFF

size: NA
V: TRBV7-6
D: NA
J: TRBJ1-1
DNA: TGTGCCAGCAGCTTAGGTCCAGGGGAGGAAGCTTTCTTT
CDR3: CASSLGPGEEAFF

size: once
V: TRBV6-5
D: NA
J: TRBJ2-7
DNA: TGTGCCAGCAGCAGGGACTCGATCTACGAGCAGTACTTC
CDR3: CASSRDSIYEQYF